Below, 30 T cell receptor beta chains from the same sample are listed, as sequenced in a study of shared clonotypes between healthy human individuals. Measured with immunoSEQ multiplex PCR; TCRdb has only the in-frame clones, and not every one. The table has about 1.1 million clones, about four fifths seen once. The sequenced sample consisted of memory CD4+ T cells from PBMCs. Specified subset: CD45RA-negative fraction. These receptors were taken from a man younger than 35 in good health. Some clones in this sample may be carry-over from other donors' samples.

The rearrangement uses TRBV28 and TRBJ1-1; weak D call: TRBD1 (5 bases). This CDR3 is 12 amino acids long. Germline V gene data show CDR1 as MDHEN and CDR2 as SYDVKM. V gave up 6 bases and J gave up 3 bases, with 8 bases separating them. The CDR3: CASRGVYTEAFF. In nucleotides, the CDR3 is TGTGCCAGCAGGGGGGTTTACACTGAAGCTTTCTTT.

The CDR3, as DNA: TGTGCCATAGGGACAGCCAATAGCAATCAGCCCCAGCATTTT. As protein: CAIGTANSNQPQHF. V is TRBV10-3 and J is TRBJ1-5, with TRBD1 identical over 7 bases. The J segment lost 0 bases and the V segment lost 9 bases, leaving 5 bases of the junction unmatched. This CDR3 contains 14 residues. Germline V gene sequence: CDR1 ENHRY, CDR2 SYGVKD.

V usage is TRBV7-2 and J usage is TRBJ1-2, with D unresolved. Germline V lookup: CDR1 SGHTA, CDR2 FQGNSA. The V gene lost 4 bases and the J gene lost 7 bases, with 10 bases spanning the gap. This CDR3 is built from 12 residues. CDR3 region: CASSSWNIGYTF. The CDR3 nucleotides read TGTGCCAGCAGCTCGTGGAATATTGGCTACACCTTC.

This sequence joins TRBV14 and TRBJ2-1; unclear D gene. This CDR3 is built from 13 residues. Germline V CDR1 and CDR2: SGHDN, FVKESK. V was cut by 4 bases and J by 13 bases, with 17 bases left in between. The CDR3 bases are TGTGCCAGCAGCCCGGCGGATGTAGGGTCTCAGTTCTTC. Amino acids: CASSPADVGSQFF.

This chain uses TRBV19 with TRBJ2-1, with D perhaps TRBD1 or TRBD2 (5 bases each). The V end lost 3 bases, the J end lost 1 base, and 19 bases lay between the germline ends. Per the germline V gene, CDR1 is LNHDA and CDR2 is SQIVND (reference sequence). The CDR3 totals 18 residues. The CDR3: CASSIRGRDGASYNEQFF. The CDR3 nucleotides read TGTGCCAGTAGTATTAGAGGTCGCGACGGGGCTTCCTACAATGAGCAGTTCTTC.

The chain links TRBV2 to TRBJ2-5; D remains unclear. This CDR3 spans 12 amino acids. Deletions cut 6 bases from V and 0 bases from J, with 5 bases between. Germline CDR1 reads SNHLY; CDR2 reads FYNNEI. The CDR3 sequence: CASSPYQETQYF. DNA of the CDR3: TGTGCCAGCAGCCCGTACCAAGAGACCCAGTACTTC.

The rearrangement uses TRBV7-9 and TRBJ2-3; D is undetermined. V was cut by 5 bases and J by 9 bases, with 9 bases left in between. Germline CDR1 and CDR2: SEHNR and FQNEAQ (reference sequence). CDR3 length equals 11 residues. The DNA of the CDR3 is TGTGCCAGCAGCCCCGTCGCCACGCAGTATTTT. As protein: CASSPVATQYF. The variable domain in full, completed from reference TRBV7-9 and TRBJ2-3, reads DTGVSQNPRHKITKRGQNVTFRCDPISEHNRLYWYRQTLGQGPEFLTYFQNEAQLEKSRLLSDRFSAERPKGSFSTLEIQRTEQGDSAMYLCASSPVATQYFGPGTRLTVL.

This clone was counted once. The chain joins TRBV2 to TRBJ1-2; possibly TRBD1 for D (5 bases). Germline CDR1 is SNHLY and CDR2 is FYNNEI. There are 14 residues in the CDR3. The germline V and J ends were trimmed by 5 bases and 2 bases, with 12 bases remaining between them. The CDR3 here is CASSSQGFNYGYTF. The CDR3 DNA sequence: TGTGCCAGCAGTTCCCAGGGATTCAACTATGGCTACACCTTC.

CDR3 DNA sequence: TGTGCCAGCAGTGCGTGGCGACAGACAACGCGGGGGGCCAACGTCCTGACTTTC. Its protein product is CASSAWRQTTRGANVLTF. V is TRBV6-1 and J is TRBJ2-6, with D perhaps TRBD1 (5 bases). Trimming removed 4 bases at V and 4 bases at J, with 20 bases between. The CDR3 is 18 amino acids. CDR1 is MNHNS and CDR2 is SASEGT in the germline V gene.

This chain links TRBV14 with TRBJ1-1; the D gene is possibly TRBD1 (5 bases). CDR1 is SGHDN and CDR2 is FVKESK in the germline V gene. The CDR3 consists of 13 residues. With 5 bases removed from V and 0 bases from J, the gap between germline ends came to 7 bases. The CDR3 region is CASSTGLNTEAFF. The CDR3 DNA reads as TGTGCCAGCAGCACAGGCTTGAACACTGAAGCTTTCTTT.

The rearrangement joins TRBV18 to TRBJ2-7; D might be TRBD1 or TRBD2, each matching 6 bases. This CDR3 comprises 15 residues. V lost 5 bases and J lost 2, with 16 bases in between. Germline V gene data show CDR1 as KGHSH and CDR2 as LQKENI. CDR3 bases: TGTGCCAGCTCAGCCACCCGAGGGGGGACCTACGAGCAGTACTTC. It encodes CASSATRGGTYEQYF.

The J gene is TRBJ1-2, the V gene TRBV29-1; TRBD1 might be the D (5 bases). Germline V gives CDR1 SQVTM, CDR2 ANQGSEA. CDR3 length: 14 residues. The ends were cut back, 7 bases at V and 8 bases at J, with 23 bases in the middle. Written as DNA, the CDR3 is TGCAGCGCCCTCGGGGTCAGGGAGAGAGAAGGCTACACCTTC. Protein sequence: CSALGVREREGYTF.

CDR3 amino acids: CASAGLAGSYEQYF. The CDR3 DNA reads as TGTGCCAGCGCGGGACTAGCGGGCTCCTACGAGCAGTACTTC. V usage is TRBV7-9 and J usage is TRBJ2-7; the match to TRBD2 covers 12 bases. CDR1 is SEHNR, CDR2 FQNEAQ, per germline (reference sequence). This CDR3 has 14 residues. Trimming took 8 bases from V and 0 from J; bases not matched to a gene: 2.

The rearrangement uses TRBV6-6 and TRBJ2-7; D is undetermined. CDR1 is MNHNY and CDR2 is SVGAGI in the germline V gene (reference sequence). CDR3 length: 15 amino acids. V lost 6 bases and J 2 bases, leaving 17 bases between the germline ends. The DNA of the CDR3 is TGTGCCAGCAGAGCAGACTCCTACTTCGCCTACGAGCAGTACTTC. It is translated as CASRADSYFAYEQYF.

V is TRBV7-6 and J is TRBJ2-2; D remains ambiguous. The CDR3 totals 17 residues. The V end lost 2 bases, the J end lost 10 bases, and 23 bases lay between the germline ends. CDR1 and CDR2 from the germline V gene are SGHVS and FNYEAQ. The CDR3 sequence is CASSLSPYRAAKTELFF. The CDR3 DNA follows: TGTGCCAGCAGCTTATCCCCCTACCGGGCCGCTAAAACGGAGCTGTTTTTT.

The chain joins TRBV5-6 to TRBJ2-5, with D uncertain. The V end lost 1 base, the J end lost 3 bases, and 10 bases lay between the germline ends. Germline values: CDR1 SGHDT, CDR2 YYEEEE. CDR3 length: 14 amino acids. CDR3 bases: TGTGCCAGCAGCTTGACGCCGAGAAAAGAGACCCAGTACTTC. It is translated as CASSLTPRKETQYF.

The chain joins TRBV19 to TRBJ2-7; tentative D call: TRBD2 (6 bases). The CDR3 consists of 17 residues. Trimming pared 1 base from V and 1 base from J, leaving 17 bases between. CDR1 and CDR2 from the germline V gene are LNHDA and SQIVND (reference sequence). CDR3 residues: CASSIVSGLSGSYEQYF. CDR3 nucleotide sequence: TGTGCCAGTAGTATAGTCTCGGGACTCTCGGGGTCCTACGAGCAGTACTTC.

The V gene is TRBV30, the J gene TRBJ2-3; TRBD1 is a possible D gene (6 bases). Germline-derived CDR1 and CDR2 are GTSNPN and SVGIG (reference sequence). The CDR3 extends over 18 amino acids. V was shortened by 4 bases and J by 1 base, with 24 bases between the two germline ends. The CDR3 reads CAWTLNWGQLGGTDTQYF. CDR3 coding DNA: TGTGCCTGGACCCTGAATTGGGGGCAGTTGGGCGGCACAGATACGCAGTATTTT.

The CDR3 is CASGEGGPEGKQYF. In DNA, the CDR3 is TGTGCCAGCGGGGAGGGCGGTCCCGAGGGGAAGCAGTACTTC. This chain joins TRBV7-9 and TRBJ2-7; TRBD2 aligns across 7 bases. With V trimmed by 8 bases and J by 8 bases, 15 bases remained unmatched. The CDR3 runs 14 residues. CDR1 is SEHNR and CDR2 is FQNEAQ in the germline V gene (reference sequence).

V usage is TRBV7-2 and J usage is TRBJ1-2; D is unresolved. The CDR3 spans 15 residues. The ends were cut back, 2 bases at V and 7 bases at J, with 17 bases in the middle. Germline CDR1 SGHTA, CDR2 FQGNSA. The CDR3, as DNA: TGTGCCAGCAGCTTAAACCTCCAGATGGTGGGTGGCTACACCTTC. As protein: CASSLNLQMVGGYTF.

The chain links TRBV2 to TRBJ1-2; no reliable D call. This CDR3 is 16 amino acids long. The germline V gene encodes CDR1 SNHLY and CDR2 FYNNEI. V lost 0 bases to trimming and J lost 3 bases, with 14 bases between them. CDR3 region: CASSEASERIDYGYTF. CDR3 bases: TGTGCCAGCAGTGAAGCATCGGAGAGAATTGACTATGGCTACACCTTC.

The chain is built from TRBV28 and TRBJ2-7; D gene ambiguous. The CDR3 consists of 15 residues. With 4 bases removed from V and 2 bases from J, the gap between germline ends came to 15 bases. In germline, CDR1 is MDHEN, CDR2 SYDVKM. The CDR3 loop reads CASSYRPDPTYEQYF. CDR3 in DNA: TGTGCCAGCAGTTACCGGCCTGACCCAACCTACGAGCAGTACTTC.

This clone was recorded once. This chain links TRBV5-6 with TRBJ1-4; D gene uncertain. The length of the CDR3 is 14 residues. The V gene lost 2 bases and the J gene lost 6 bases, with 11 bases spanning the gap. Germline V lookup: CDR1 SGHDT, CDR2 YYEEEE. CDR3 sequence: CASSFGRGDEKLFF. CDR3 in DNA: TGTGCCAGCAGCTTCGGCAGAGGCGATGAAAAACTGTTTTTT.

This clone has only one observation. The chain joins TRBV5-4 to TRBJ1-2; TRBD1 matches 9 bases. Germline CDR1 and CDR2: SGHNT and YYREEE (reference sequence). The ends lost 4 bases at V and 2 bases at J; junction bases unmatched: 9. The CDR3 spans 16 residues. The CDR3 region has the DNA TGTGCCAGCAGCCCGGGACAGGGAGGAACGAACTATGGCTACACCTTC. This codes for CASSPGQGGTNYGYTF.

V gene TRBV28 combines with J gene TRBJ2-7, with D tentatively TRBD2 (6 bases). V lost 10 bases and J lost 3, with 19 bases in between. Germline V gene sequence: CDR1 MDHEN, CDR2 SYDVKM. The CDR3 is made up of 14 amino acids. CDR3 region: CATTFEGGYYEQYF. The CDR3 coding sequence is TGTGCCACCACCTTTGAGGGAGGCTACTACGAGCAGTACTTC.

This clone was seen repeatedly, ten times or more. The DNA of the CDR3 is TGTGCCAGCAGTACTCCGGGACAGGGGACTGGCTACACCTTC. Its translation is CASSTPGQGTGYTF. The chain combines TRBV28 with TRBJ1-2, with 10 bases matching TRBD1. The V and J ends lost 5 bases and 7 bases, in that order; junction bases with no gene match: 7. The CDR3 has 14 amino acids. In germline, CDR1 is MDHEN, CDR2 SYDVKM.

J is TRBJ2-2 and V is TRBV1. TRBV1 is marked as a pseudogene. This CDR3 is built from 13 residues. This CDR3 reads CTSSQPPARELFF. The CDR3, as DNA: TGCACCAGCAGCCAACCGCCCGCCAGGGAGCTGTTTTTT.

V gene TRBV7-2 combines with J gene TRBJ2-5, with D possibly matching TRBD2 (5 bases). The end of the DNA is better explained by TRBJ2-7, so the J call may be wrong. Germline V CDR1 and CDR2: SGHTA, FQGNSA. The CDR3 length is 14 residues. CDR3 in amino acids: CASSLDRGAYEQYF. In DNA, the CDR3 is TGTGCCAGCAGCCTTGACCGGGGTGCCTACGAGCAGTACTTC.

This clone was observed a few times. The V and J genes are TRBV20-1 and TRBJ1-1; the D gene is possibly TRBD1 (5 bases). The CDR3 sequence is 11 residues long. V gave up 3 bases and J gave up 7 bases, with 9 bases separating them. In germline, CDR1 is DFQATT, CDR2 SNEGSKA (reference sequence). DNA for the CDR3: TGCAGTGCTAGCTACAGGCTTGAAGCTTTCTTT. Its translation is CSASYRLEAFF.

The chain joins TRBV5-1 to TRBJ2-3; D remains ambiguous. The CDR3 is 13 amino acids. Trimming left V 3 bases short and J 2 bases short, with 7 bases between. Germline V CDR1 and CDR2: SGHRS, YFSETQ. The CDR3 sequence is CASSSEPTDTQYF. CDR3 sequence (DNA): TGCGCCAGCAGCTCCGAGCCCACAGATACGCAGTATTTT.